This TCR beta chain comes out of a study of blood T cell repertoires in COVID-19. The method was immunoSEQ multiplex PCR; TCRdb's version includes in-frame clones alone and lacks a portion of them. This table has over 140,000 clones, over 65% appearing once. The V and J ends lost 1 base and 4 bases respectively, with 8 bases between them. This CDR3 is built from 13 residues. The germline CDR1 and CDR2 sequences are SGHTA and FQGTGA. The sequenced sample was peripheral blood. This chain joins TRBV7-3 and TRBJ2-7; the D is unclear. This receptor was taken from a woman of 80 years or more with active or convalescent COVID-19. In DNA form, the CDR3 reads TGTGCCAGCAGCTTAAGTCCCCAGTACGAGCAGTACTTC. Translation gives CASSLSPQYEQYF.